The present TCR beta chain was sequenced within a study of identical twins. Study-level results: The study found excess low generation probability among twin-shared out-of-frame alpha sequences. Cross-sectional statistical analysis was relied on for the conclusions, without the same donors being followed. Monozygotic twin pairs showed more out-of-frame TCR alpha sharing than models estimated.

A template switching step contributed a universal primer site, while unique molecular identifiers were present in the cDNA. Each CDR3 protein gets one entry after TCRdb re-called the 5' RACE reads with MiXCR. This sample carries 550,000 to 700,000 distinct CDR3 sequences, approximately 9.6% of them seen once, and the ten largest clones take under 3.5%. In this sample, this clonotype turned up many times. Its cognate antigen is unknown. V shed 7 bases and J 1 base; nucleotides not matched to a gene: 1. CDR3 length equals 14 residues. Germline-derived CDR1 and CDR2 are MNHEY and SVGEGT. These data were also filed under a second study, of yellow fever vaccine responses in identical twins.

V usage is TRBV6-2 or TRBV6-3 and J usage is TRBJ2-2; TRBD1 matches 9 bases. The receptor was derived from a woman aged 18-29 years in good health. Sequencing used PBMCs. The CDR3 loop is CASMGQGNTGELFF. CDR3 nucleotide sequence: TGTGCCAGCATGGGACAGGGGAACACCGGGGAGCTGTTTTTT.